Presented here are 25 T cell receptor beta chains from one specimen sequenced in a study of beta chain features in type 1 diabetes. Every isolated RNA sample was fully reverse transcribed, so sequencing captured expressed TCRB transcripts. Measured with immunoSEQ multiplex PCR; TCRdb has only the in-frame clones, and not every one. The sample records around 300,000 clones, roughly 11% being singletons. The sample consisted of naive CD4+ T cells from blood. The receptors come from a woman between 25 and 40 years old in good health.

On this clone: Other DNA sequences of this sample code for an identical CDR3. The chain combines TRBV7-2 with TRBJ2-3; D gene uncertain. The germline V and J ends were trimmed by 0 bases and 1 base, with 5 bases remaining between them. Germline V gives CDR1 SGHTA, CDR2 FQGNSA. The CDR3 consists of 14 residues. CDR3 residues: CASSLATGTDTQYF. The CDR3 nucleotides are TGTGCCAGCAGCTTAGCCACAGGCACAGATACGCAGTATTTT.

This clone was observed a few times. The chain employs TRBV7-2 and TRBJ2-2; tentative D call: TRBD1 (6 bases). Trimming shortened V by 0 bases and J by 0 bases, and 8 bases separated the two germline ends. The CDR3 length is 16 residues. Germline V gene data show CDR1 as SGHTA and CDR2 as FQGNSA. The CDR3 loop is CASSLAGQPNTGELFF. DNA of the CDR3: TGTGCCAGCAGCTTAGCAGGACAGCCGAACACCGGGGAGCTGTTTTTT.

The chain has TRBV7-9 and TRBJ2-5; 10 bases align to TRBD2. V shed 6 bases, J shed 5 bases, and the junction held 12 bases outside the gene matches. Germline V CDR1 and CDR2: SEHNR, FQNEAQ (reference sequence). There are 16 residues in the CDR3. CDR3 sequence (DNA): TGTGCCAGCAGTACCCCCTTCCCAGCGGGAGGGGAGACCCAGTACTTC. It is translated as CASSTPFPAGGETQYF.

The V and J genes are TRBV7-6 and TRBJ2-3, with a possible D match to TRBD1 (7 bases). Germline V lookup: CDR1 SGHVS, CDR2 FNYEAQ. The V end lost 5 bases, the J end lost 2 bases, and 14 bases lay between the germline ends. This CDR3 spans 15 amino acids. The CDR3 sequence is CASSPQGGITDTQYF. The CDR3 DNA reads as TGTGCCAGCAGCCCCCAGGGGGGAATCACAGATACGCAGTATTTT.

In this sample, this clone turned up a few times. CDR3 nucleotides: TGCGCCAGCAGCTTGGCCCAGGGGCTGGAGACCCAGTACTTC. Protein: CASSLAQGLETQYF. This rearrangement joins TRBV5-1 to TRBJ2-5, with D tentatively TRBD1 (6 bases). The CDR3 is made up of 14 amino acids. Germline V gene data show CDR1 as SGHRS and CDR2 as YFSETQ. Trimming removed 0 bases at V and 5 bases at J, with 11 bases between.

This clone was detected only once. This chain uses TRBV6-1 with TRBJ1-2; 11 bases fit TRBD1. CDR1 is MNHNS and CDR2 is SASEGT in the germline V gene. This CDR3 has 15 residues. The trim removed 7 bases at V and 4 bases at J, leaving 8 bases unmatched. CDR3 amino acids: CASNRSGTGGYGYTF. CDR3 bases: TGTGCCAGCAATCGATCCGGGACAGGGGGCTATGGCTACACCTTC.

This clone came up a few times. The chain employs TRBV28 and TRBJ1-5; 7 nucleotides line up with TRBD1. The V segment lost 7 bases and the J segment 7 bases; nucleotides outside the gene matches: 7. The germline CDR1 and CDR2 sequences are MDHEN and SYDVKM. The CDR3 runs 13 residues. CDR3 sequence (DNA): TGTGCCAGCACTTCGACAGGGTACCAGCCCCAGCATTTT. This sequence encodes CASTSTGYQPQHF. Complete variable domain (other parts from reference TRBV28 and TRBJ1-5): DVKVTQSSRYLVKRTGEKVFLECVQDMDHENMFWYRQDPGLGLRLIYFSYDVKMKEKGDIPEGYSVSREKKERFSLILESASTNQTSMYLCASTSTGYQPQHFGDGTRLSIL.

The rearrangement links TRBV30 to TRBJ1-1; tentatively, D is TRBD1 (6 bases). Germline V CDR1 and CDR2: GTSNPN, SVGIG (reference sequence). Trimming took off 3 bases at V and 2 bases at J, with 10 bases between the two ends. CDR3 size: 13 residues. CDR3 in DNA: TGTGCCTGGAGGACAGGAGTAAACACTGAAGCTTTCTTT. The encoded protein is CAWRTGVNTEAFF. Combining the CDR3 with reference TRBV30 and TRBJ1-1 gives the whole variable domain SQTIHQWPATLVQPVGSPLSLECTVEGTSNPNLYWYRQAAGRGLQLLFYSVGIGQISSEVPQNLSASRPQDRQFILSSKKLLLSDSGFYLCAWRTGVNTEAFFGQGTRLTVV.

V is TRBV15 and J is TRBJ1-5; 11 bases agree with TRBD1. CDR3 length equals 13 residues. Germline CDR1 and CDR2: LNHNV and YYDKDF (reference sequence). J lost 6 bases, V lost 9 bases, and 4 bases had no gene match. The CDR3 DNA reads TGTGCCACAGGACAGGGGGCCTCTCAGCCCCAGCATTTT. It is translated as CATGQGASQPQHF.

As concerns this clone: This specimen includes other DNA sequences encoding the same CDR3. CDR3 DNA: TGCGCCAGCAGCTTGGCCCGGGAGACCCAGTACTTC. It specifies CASSLARETQYF. The gene calls are TRBV5-1 and TRBJ2-5; D is unresolved. CDR1 and CDR2 from the germline V gene are SGHRS and YFSETQ. The CDR3 contains 12 residues. With 0 bases removed from V and 5 bases from J, the gap between germline ends came to 5 bases.

This clone was seen a handful of times. V and J are TRBV18 and TRBJ1-1, with no clear D. The ends were cut back, 5 bases at V and 0 bases at J, with 16 bases in the middle. The CDR3 consists of 16 residues. CDR1 KGHSH and CDR2 LQKENI come from the germline V gene. The CDR3 DNA reads TGTGCCAGCTCATTCGGTTCTGCTACCATGAACACTGAAGCTTTCTTT. It yields the protein CASSFGSATMNTEAFF.

This clone has only a few counts. V and J are TRBV5-4 and TRBJ1-1; TRBD1 agrees at 12 bases. From germline, CDR1 is SGHNT and CDR2 YYREEE (reference sequence). J lost 5 bases, V lost 0 bases, and 5 bases had no gene match. This CDR3 contains 16 residues. This CDR3 reads CASSLGGQGASTEAFF. The CDR3 nucleotides read TGTGCCAGCAGCTTGGGGGGACAGGGGGCTAGTACTGAAGCTTTCTTT.

This clone appeared a few times. This chain connects TRBV14 to TRBJ2-5; tentatively, D is TRBD2 (6 bases). CDR1 is SGHDN and CDR2 is FVKESK in the germline V gene. Between the trimmed V and J ends, which lost 0 bases and 5 bases, there was a span of 10 bases. The CDR3 runs to 14 residues. CDR3 region: CASSQDPGRETQYF. CDR3 nucleotide sequence: TGTGCCAGCAGCCAAGACCCAGGGAGGGAGACCCAGTACTTC.

The rearrangement uses TRBV9 and TRBJ2-1; 9 bases map to TRBD2. The CDR3 has 17 residues. The germline gives CDR1 SGDLS, CDR2 YYNGEE. Germline trimming cut 4 bases from V and 7 bases from J; bases unmatched to any gene: 15. The DNA for the CDR3 is TGTGCCAGCAGCCCCTTCCTTGGTAGCGGGAGAGCAAATGAGCAGTTCTTC. This sequence encodes CASSPFLGSGRANEQFF.

The chain joins TRBV7-8 to TRBJ2-3; maybe TRBD2 (6 bases). Looked up from germline, CDR1 is SGHVS and CDR2 is FQNEAQ. V was pared by 7 bases and J by 2 bases, with 13 bases between. This CDR3 spans 14 amino acids. CDR3 bases: TGTGCCAGCATCCTTGGCGGGAACACAGATACGCAGTATTTT. It yields the protein CASILGGNTDTQYF.

This clone appeared a few times. V is TRBV7-9 and J is TRBJ1-2; D call uncertain. Germline values: CDR1 SEHNR, CDR2 FQNEAQ (reference sequence). The CDR3 extends over 14 amino acids. Trimming took off 0 bases at V and 2 bases at J, with 7 bases between the two ends. The CDR3 sequence: CASSLAGDNYGYTF. The CDR3 region has the DNA TGTGCCAGCAGCTTAGCGGGAGACAACTATGGCTACACCTTC.

CDR3 region: CASSQGTAISYEQYF. The DNA for the CDR3 is TGTGCCAGCAGCCAAGGGACAGCTATTTCCTACGAGCAGTACTTC. The chain employs TRBV7-2 and TRBJ2-7; 7 bases fit TRBD1. Per germline, CDR1 SGHTA and CDR2 FQGNSA. V trimming: 5 bases; J trimming: 1 base; junction bases outside the gene matches: 8. The CDR3 covers 15 residues.

This clone appeared a few times. The V gene is TRBV28, the J gene TRBJ1-2; possible D gene TRBD1, 6 bases. This CDR3 is built from 13 residues. The germline V gene has CDR1 MDHEN and CDR2 SYDVKM. V dropped 5 bases and J dropped 4 bases, with 11 bases sitting between them. The DNA for the CDR3 is TGTGCCAGCAGTAGGGGGGGGGCCTATGGCTACACCTTC. This encodes CASSRGGAYGYTF.

This clone has more than one count but fewer than ten. V and J are TRBV18 and TRBJ2-7; D is unresolved. V shed 1 base and J shed 5 bases, with 9 bases lying between them. CDR1 KGHSH and CDR2 LQKENI come from the germline V gene. The CDR3 sequence is 13 residues long. The CDR3 loop is CASSPRVGDEQYF. DNA for the CDR3: TGTGCCAGCTCACCACGGGTCGGAGACGAGCAGTACTTC. Full variable domain (remainder filled in from reference TRBV18 and TRBJ2-7): NAGVMQNPRHLVRRRGQEARLRCSPMKGHSHVYWYRQLPEEGLKFMVYLQKENIIDESGMPKERFSAEFPKEGPSILRIQQVVRGDSAAYFCASSPRVGDEQYFGPGTRLTVT.

CDR3 sequence: CASSLGREPRMNTEAFF. The DNA for the CDR3 is TGTGCCAGCAGCTTAGGTCGGGAGCCCCGCATGAACACTGAAGCTTTCTTT. The J gene is TRBJ1-1, the V gene TRBV7-3; D uncertain. V was shortened by 2 bases and J by 0 bases, with 16 bases between the two germline ends. The germline CDR1 and CDR2 sequences are SGHTA and FQGTGA. This CDR3 spans 17 amino acids.

This clone was counted between two and nine times. The rearrangement links TRBV29-1 to TRBJ1-4; weak D call: TRBD1 (6 bases). Germline CDR1 SQVTM, CDR2 ANQGSEA. The CDR3 has 13 residues. Trimming took 6 bases from V and 3 from J, leaving 11 bases between them. The CDR3, as DNA: TGCAGCGTGACAGGCTCGGCTAATGAAAAACTGTTTTTT. Its protein is CSVTGSANEKLFF.

V usage is TRBV4-3 and J usage is TRBJ2-2, with 9 bases fitting TRBD2. V lost 3 bases and J lost 1; bases outside the gene matches: 9. The CDR3 length is 18 residues. Germline V lookup: CDR1 LGHNA, CDR2 YSLEER. The CDR3 DNA reads as TGCGCCAGCAGCCATAAACTGAAGACTAGCGGGAACACCGGGGAGCTGTTTTTT. Amino acid sequence: CASSHKLKTSGNTGELFF.

This clone was seen more than once but under ten times. The gene calls are TRBV7-3 and TRBJ2-5; 8 nucleotides agree with TRBD2. CDR1 and CDR2 (germline): SGHTA, FQGTGA. This CDR3 comprises 16 residues. The V gene end was trimmed by 5 bases and the J gene end by 2 bases; junction bases not matched to a gene: 10. The CDR3 here is CASSARGSGTQETQYF. CDR3 DNA sequence: TGTGCCAGCAGCGCCCGAGGTAGCGGGACTCAAGAGACCCAGTACTTC.

This clone has a handful of counts. This chain connects TRBV29-1 to TRBJ2-3; 8 bases fit TRBD1. V was pared by 4 bases and J by 2 bases, with 8 bases of the junction left unmatched. Per the germline V gene, CDR1 is SQVTM and CDR2 is ANQGSEA. The CDR3 contains 15 residues. This CDR3 reads CSVGGHRGNTDTQYF. The CDR3 coding sequence is TGCAGCGTTGGAGGTCACAGGGGGAACACAGATACGCAGTATTTT.

This chain connects TRBV28 to TRBJ2-1; TRBD2 matches at 10 bases. V gave up 3 bases and J gave up 5 bases; unmatched junction bases: 10. The CDR3 contains 17 residues. Germline CDR1 MDHEN, CDR2 SYDVKM. CDR3: CASSLGSLAGAHNEQFF. The CDR3 nucleotides read TGTGCCAGCAGTTTGGGGAGTCTAGCGGGAGCCCACAATGAGCAGTTCTTC.